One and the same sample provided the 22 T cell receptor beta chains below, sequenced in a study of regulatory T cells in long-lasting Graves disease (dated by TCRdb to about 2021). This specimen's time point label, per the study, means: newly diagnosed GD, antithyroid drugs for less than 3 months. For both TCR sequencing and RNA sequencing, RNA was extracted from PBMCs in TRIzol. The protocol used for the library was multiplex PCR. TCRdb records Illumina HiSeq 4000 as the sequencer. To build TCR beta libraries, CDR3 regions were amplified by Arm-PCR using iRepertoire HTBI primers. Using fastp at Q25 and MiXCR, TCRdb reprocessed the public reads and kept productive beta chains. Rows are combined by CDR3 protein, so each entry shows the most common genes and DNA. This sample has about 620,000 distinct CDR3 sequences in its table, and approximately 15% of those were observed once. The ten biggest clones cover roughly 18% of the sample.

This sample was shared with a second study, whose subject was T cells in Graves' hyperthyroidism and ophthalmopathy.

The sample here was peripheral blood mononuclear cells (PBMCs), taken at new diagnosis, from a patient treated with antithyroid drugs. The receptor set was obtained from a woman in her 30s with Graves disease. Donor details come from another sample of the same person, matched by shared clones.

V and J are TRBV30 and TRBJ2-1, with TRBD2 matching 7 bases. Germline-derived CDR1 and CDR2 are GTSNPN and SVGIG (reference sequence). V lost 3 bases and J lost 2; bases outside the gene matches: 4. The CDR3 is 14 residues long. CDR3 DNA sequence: TGTGCCTGGAGCGTAGCGGGTCCCTACAATGAGCAGTTCTTC. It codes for CAWSVAGPYNEQFF.

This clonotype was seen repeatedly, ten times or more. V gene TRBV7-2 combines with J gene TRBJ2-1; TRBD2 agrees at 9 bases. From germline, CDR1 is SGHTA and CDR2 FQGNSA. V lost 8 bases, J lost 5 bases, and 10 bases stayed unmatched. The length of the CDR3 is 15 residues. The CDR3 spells CASGPGGRGDNEQFF. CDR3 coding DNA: TGTGCCAGCGGCCCTGGCGGGAGGGGGGACAATGAGCAGTTCTTC.

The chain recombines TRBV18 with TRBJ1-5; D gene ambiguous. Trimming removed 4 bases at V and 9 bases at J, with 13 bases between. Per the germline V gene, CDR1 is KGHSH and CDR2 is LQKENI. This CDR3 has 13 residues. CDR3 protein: CASSQDQSRPQHF. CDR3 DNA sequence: TGTGCCAGCTCACAGGATCAGAGTCGGCCCCAGCATTTT.

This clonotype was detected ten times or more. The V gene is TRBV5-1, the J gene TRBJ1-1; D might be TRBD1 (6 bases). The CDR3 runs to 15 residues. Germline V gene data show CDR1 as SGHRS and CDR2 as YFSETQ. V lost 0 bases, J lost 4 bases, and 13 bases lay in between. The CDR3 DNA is TGCGCCAGCAGCTTGGAGACCAGGGGATCCACTGAAGCTTTCTTT. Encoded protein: CASSLETRGSTEAFF.

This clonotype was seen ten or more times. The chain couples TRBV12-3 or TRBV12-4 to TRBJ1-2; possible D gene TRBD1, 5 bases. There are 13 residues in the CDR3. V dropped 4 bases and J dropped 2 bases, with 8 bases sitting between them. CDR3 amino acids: CASSSRGNYGYTF. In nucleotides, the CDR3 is TGTGCCAGCAGTTCGCGGGGGAACTATGGCTACACCTTC.

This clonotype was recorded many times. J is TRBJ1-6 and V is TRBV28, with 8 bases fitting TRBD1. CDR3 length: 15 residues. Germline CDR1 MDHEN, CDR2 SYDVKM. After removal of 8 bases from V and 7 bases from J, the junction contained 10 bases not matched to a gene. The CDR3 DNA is TGTGCCAGCTTTTCCCGGACAGGGCGAAATTCACCCCTCCACTTT. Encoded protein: CASFSRTGRNSPLHF.

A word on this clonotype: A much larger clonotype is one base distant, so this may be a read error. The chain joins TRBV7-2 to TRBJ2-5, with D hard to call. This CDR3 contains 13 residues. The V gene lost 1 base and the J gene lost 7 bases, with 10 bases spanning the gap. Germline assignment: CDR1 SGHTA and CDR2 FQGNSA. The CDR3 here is CASSLVGPVTQYF. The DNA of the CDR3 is TGTGCCAGCAGCTTAGTCGGGCCAGTGACCCAGTACTTC.

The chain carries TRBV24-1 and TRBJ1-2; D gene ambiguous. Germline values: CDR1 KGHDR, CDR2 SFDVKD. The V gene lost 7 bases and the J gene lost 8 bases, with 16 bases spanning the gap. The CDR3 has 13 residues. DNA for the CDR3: TGTGCCACCAGCCCAACTACCTCAGACGGCTACACCTTC. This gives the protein CATSPTTSDGYTF.

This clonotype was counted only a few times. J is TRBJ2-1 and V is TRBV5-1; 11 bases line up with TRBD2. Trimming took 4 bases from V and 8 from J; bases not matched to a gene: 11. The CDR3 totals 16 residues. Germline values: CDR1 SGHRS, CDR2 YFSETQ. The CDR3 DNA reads TGCGCCAGCAGCACAGCTACTAGCGGGAGCGTCGATGAGCAGTTCTTC. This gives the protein CASSTATSGSVDEQFF.

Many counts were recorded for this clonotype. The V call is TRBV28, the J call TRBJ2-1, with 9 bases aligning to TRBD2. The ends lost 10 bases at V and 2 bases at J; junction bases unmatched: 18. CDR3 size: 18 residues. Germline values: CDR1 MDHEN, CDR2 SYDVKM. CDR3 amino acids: CATEGAGGLFGAYNEQFF. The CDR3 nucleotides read TGTGCCACCGAGGGAGCGGGAGGTTTATTTGGGGCCTACAATGAGCAGTTCTTC.

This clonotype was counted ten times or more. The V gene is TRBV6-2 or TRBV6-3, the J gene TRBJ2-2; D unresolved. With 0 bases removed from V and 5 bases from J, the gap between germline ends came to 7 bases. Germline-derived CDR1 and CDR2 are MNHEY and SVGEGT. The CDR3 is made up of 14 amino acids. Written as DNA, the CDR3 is TGTGCCAGCAGTTACTCGATGGGGACCGGGGAGCTGTTTTTT. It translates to CASSYSMGTGELFF.

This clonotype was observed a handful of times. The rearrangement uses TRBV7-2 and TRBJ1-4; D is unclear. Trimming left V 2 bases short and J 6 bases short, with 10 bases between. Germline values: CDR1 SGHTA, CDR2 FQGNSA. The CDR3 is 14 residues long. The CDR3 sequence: CASSLTGNHEKLFF. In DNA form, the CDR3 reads TGTGCCAGCAGCTTAACTGGAAACCATGAAAAACTGTTTTTT.

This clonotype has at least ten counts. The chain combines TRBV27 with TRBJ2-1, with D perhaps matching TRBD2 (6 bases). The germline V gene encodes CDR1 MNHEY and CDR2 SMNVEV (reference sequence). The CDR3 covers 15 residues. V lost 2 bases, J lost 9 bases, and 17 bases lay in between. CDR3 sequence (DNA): TGTGCCAGCAGTTTAATTTTGGGGGGAATGGGTGAGCAGTTCTTC. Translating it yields CASSLILGGMGEQFF.

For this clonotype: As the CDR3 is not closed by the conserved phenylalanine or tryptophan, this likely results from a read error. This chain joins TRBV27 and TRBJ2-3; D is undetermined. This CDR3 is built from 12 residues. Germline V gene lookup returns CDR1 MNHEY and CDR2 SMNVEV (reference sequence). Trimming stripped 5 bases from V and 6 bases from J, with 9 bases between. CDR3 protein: CASSLPGDTQYS. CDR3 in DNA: TGTGCCAGCAGTCTCCCAGGCGATACGCAGTATTCT.

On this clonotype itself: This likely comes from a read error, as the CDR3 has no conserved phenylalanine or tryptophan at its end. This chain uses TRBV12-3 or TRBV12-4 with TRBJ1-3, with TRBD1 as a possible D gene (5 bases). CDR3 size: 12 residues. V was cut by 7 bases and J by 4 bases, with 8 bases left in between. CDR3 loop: CASTGAGNTIYS. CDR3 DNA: TGTGCCAGCACCGGGGCCGGAAACACCATATATTCT.

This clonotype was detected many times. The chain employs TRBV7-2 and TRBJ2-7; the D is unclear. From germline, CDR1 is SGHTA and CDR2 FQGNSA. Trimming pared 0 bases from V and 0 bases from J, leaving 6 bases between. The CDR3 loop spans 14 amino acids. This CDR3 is CASSLARSSYEQYF. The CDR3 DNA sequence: TGTGCCAGCAGCTTAGCCAGGAGCTCCTACGAGCAGTACTTC.

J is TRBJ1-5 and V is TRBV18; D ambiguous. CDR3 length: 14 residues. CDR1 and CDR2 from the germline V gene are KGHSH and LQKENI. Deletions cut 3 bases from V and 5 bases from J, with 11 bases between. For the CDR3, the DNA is TGTGCCAGCTCACCGGTGATTACGGATCAGCCCCAGCATTTT. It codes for CASSPVITDQPQHF.

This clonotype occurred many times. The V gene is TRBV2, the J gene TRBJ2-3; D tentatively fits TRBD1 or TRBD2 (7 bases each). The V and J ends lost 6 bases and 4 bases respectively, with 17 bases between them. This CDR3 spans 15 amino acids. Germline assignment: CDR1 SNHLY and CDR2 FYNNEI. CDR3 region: CASRQGGGPADTQYF. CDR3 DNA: TGTGCCAGCAGGCAGGGGGGAGGGCCAGCAGATACGCAGTATTTT. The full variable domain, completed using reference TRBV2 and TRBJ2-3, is EPEVTQTPSHQVTQMGQEVILRCVPISNHLYFYWYRQILGQKVEFLVSFYNNEISEKSEIFDDQFSVERPDGSNFTLKIRSTKLEDSAMYFCASRQGGGPADTQYFGPGTRLTVL.

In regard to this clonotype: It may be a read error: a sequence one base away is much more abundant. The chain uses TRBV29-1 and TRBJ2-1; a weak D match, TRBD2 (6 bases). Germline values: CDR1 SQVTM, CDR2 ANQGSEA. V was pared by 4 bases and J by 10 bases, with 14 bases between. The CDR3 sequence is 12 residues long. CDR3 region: CSVGPGGDEQFF. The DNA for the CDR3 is TGCAGCGTTGGGCCAGGAGGGGACGAGCAGTTCTTC.

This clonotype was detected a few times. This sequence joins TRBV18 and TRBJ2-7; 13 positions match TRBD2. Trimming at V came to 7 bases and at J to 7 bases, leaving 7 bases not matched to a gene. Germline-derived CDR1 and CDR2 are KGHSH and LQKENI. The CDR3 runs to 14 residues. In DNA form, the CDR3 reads TGTGCCAGCTGGACTAGCGGGAGTCCTGGTGAGCAGTACTTC. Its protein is CASWTSGSPGEQYF.

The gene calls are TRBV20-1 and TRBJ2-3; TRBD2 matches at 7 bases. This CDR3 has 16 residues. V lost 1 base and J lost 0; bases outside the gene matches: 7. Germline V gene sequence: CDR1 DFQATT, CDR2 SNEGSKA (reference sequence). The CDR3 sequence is CSARGLSSGSTDTQYF. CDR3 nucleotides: TGCAGTGCTAGAGGACTGAGTAGCGGGAGCACAGATACGCAGTATTTT.

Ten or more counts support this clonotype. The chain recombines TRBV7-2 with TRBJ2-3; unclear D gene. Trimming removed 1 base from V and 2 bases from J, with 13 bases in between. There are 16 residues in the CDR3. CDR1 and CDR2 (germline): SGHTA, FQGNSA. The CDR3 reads CASSLGPPGSTDTQYF. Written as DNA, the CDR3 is TGTGCCAGCAGCTTAGGGCCCCCTGGATCCACAGATACGCAGTATTTT.